Listed below are T cell receptor beta chains from one sample, sequenced in a study of blood T cell repertoires in COVID-19. The repertoire was sequenced with immunoSEQ multiplex PCR; TCRdb's copy has only in-frame clones and lacks some. In the table there are a few hundred thousand clones, around 80% of which are singletons. The sample was peripheral blood. The receptors stem from a man over 45 with active or convalescent COVID-19. Each CDR3 is given with its conserved first and last residue. The D gene is left open where the match is weak. Rows may omit the clone size; those that give it use once, few, many or a size class.

V: TRBV10-3
D: TRBD1
size: -
J: TRBJ1-2
CDR3: CAISGPGQGQYGYTF
DNA: TGTGCCATCAGTGGGCCGGGACAGGGGCAATATGGCTACACCTTC

V: TRBV5-1
D: -
size: -
J: TRBJ1-4
CDR3: CASSSRQVQNEKLFF
DNA: TGCGCCAGCAGCTCCCGACAGGTGCAGAATGAAAAACTGTTTTTT

V: TRBV7-2
D: -
size: -
J: TRBJ2-3
CDR3: CASSSHSRGADTQYF
DNA: TGTGCCAGCAGCTCCCACTCCCGGGGTGCAGATACGCAGTATTTT

V: TRBV27
D: TRBD1
size: -
J: TRBJ1-1
CDR3: CASRRTGATEAFF
DNA: TGTGCCAGCAGGAGGACAGGGGCGACTGAAGCTTTCTTT

V: TRBV9
D: TRBD2
size: -
J: TRBJ2-3
CDR3: CASSVLPGTSGRGTDTQYF
DNA: TGTGCCAGCAGCGTTCTTCCCGGGACTAGCGGGAGGGGGACAGATACGCAGTATTTT

V: TRBV6-5
D: TRBD1
size: -
J: TRBJ1-2
CDR3: CASSYLGQGDSGYTF
DNA: TGTGCCAGCAGTTACCTTGGACAGGGGGATTCTGGCTACACCTTC

V: TRBV6-6
D: -
size: -
J: TRBJ2-5
CDR3: CASDGGETQYF
DNA: TGTGCCAGCGACGGGGGAGAGACCCAGTACTTC

V: TRBV5-1
D: -
size: -
J: TRBJ2-7
CDR3: CASSPARSGFQYEQYF
DNA: TGCGCCAGCAGCCCGGCGCGAAGCGGGTTTCAGTACGAGCAGTACTTC

V: TRBV5-4
D: -
size: -
J: TRBJ2-1
CDR3: CASSLGLQENEQFF
DNA: TGTGCCAGCAGCTTGGGGTTACAGGAAAATGAGCAGTTCTTC

V: TRBV7-2
D: -
size: -
J: TRBJ1-3
CDR3: CASSLRGGLNSGNTIYF
DNA: TGTGCCAGCAGCTTGAGGGGGGGCCTCAATTCTGGAAACACCATATATTTT

V: TRBV6-5
D: TRBD1
size: -
J: TRBJ1-4
CDR3: CASRQGAANEKLFF
DNA: TGTGCCAGCAGGCAGGGGGCGGCTAATGAAAAACTGTTTTTT

V: TRBV6-1
D: -
size: -
J: TRBJ1-5
CDR3: CASSDRPQNQPQHF
DNA: TGTGCCAGCAGTGACAGGCCCCAAAACCAGCCCCAGCATTTT

V: TRBV30
D: TRBD1
size: -
J: TRBJ2-1
CDR3: CAYTGQEYNEQFF
DNA: TGTGCCTACACGGGACAGGAATATAATGAGCAGTTCTTC

V: TRBV4-1
D: TRBD1
size: -
J: TRBJ1-5
CDR3: CASSQDRAEYRGEDGQPQHF
DNA: TGCGCCAGCAGCCAAGATCGGGCCGAATACAGGGGGGAAGATGGTCAGCCCCAGCATTTT

V: TRBV7-9
D: -
size: -
J: TRBJ1-4
CDR3: CASSGAVSEKLFF
DNA: TGTGCCAGCAGCGGGGCCGTTAGTGAAAAACTGTTTTTT

V: TRBV5-1
D: -
size: -
J: TRBJ1-2
CDR3: CASSLAGNYGYTF
DNA: TGCGCCAGCAGCTTGGCAGGGAACTATGGCTACACCTTC

V: TRBV5-1
D: TRBD1
size: -
J: TRBJ1-4
CDR3: CASRPPGTGNEKLFF
DNA: TGCGCCAGCAGGCCCCCCGGGACAGGGAATGAAAAACTGTTTTTT

V: TRBV29-1
D: TRBD1
size: -
J: TRBJ1-1
CDR3: CSVQGQINTEAFF
DNA: TGCAGCGTACAGGGACAGATTAACACTGAAGCTTTCTTT

V: TRBV3-1/TRBV3-2
D: -
size: few
J: TRBJ2-5
CDR3: CASSPSTAQETQYF
DNA: TGTGCCAGCAGCCCAAGTACTGCTCAAGAGACCCAGTACTTC

V: TRBV5-1
D: TRBD1
size: few
J: TRBJ2-7
CDR3: CASSLQGSTPSYEQYF
DNA: TGCGCCAGCAGCTTACAGGGGTCCACCCCCTCCTACGAGCAGTACTTC

V: TRBV9
D: TRBD2
size: -
J: TRBJ2-5
CDR3: CASSVGVAGDPPTQYF
DNA: TGTGCCAGCAGCGTAGGGGTAGCGGGGGATCCGCCGACCCAGTACTTC

V: TRBV3-1/TRBV3-2
D: -
size: once
J: TRBJ2-7
CDR3: CASHSPGVGVYEQYF
DNA: TGTGCCAGCCACAGTCCGGGGGTCGGTGTTTACGAGCAGTACTTC

V: TRBV9
D: TRBD1
size: -
J: TRBJ1-4
CDR3: CASSPAGQNEKLFF
DNA: TGTGCCAGCAGCCCTGCGGGACAGAATGAAAAACTGTTTTTT

V: TRBV5-4
D: TRBD1
size: -
J: TRBJ1-2
CDR3: CASSSGTGIFNYGYTF
DNA: TGTGCCAGCAGTTCGGGGACAGGGATTTTTAACTATGGCTACACCTTC

V: TRBV5-1
D: -
size: -
J: TRBJ2-6
CDR3: CASSLAGGSGANVLTF
DNA: TGCGCCAGCAGCTTGGCCGGGGGTTCTGGGGCCAACGTCCTGACTTTC

V: TRBV10-3
D: TRBD1
size: -
J: TRBJ2-2
CDR3: CAIGTGVNGELFF
DNA: TGTGCCATCGGGACAGGGGTTAACGGGGAGCTGTTTTTT

V: TRBV11-2
D: TRBD1
size: -
J: TRBJ2-2
CDR3: CASSYRDRGTINTGELFF
DNA: TGTGCCAGCAGCTACCGGGACAGGGGTACGATTAACACCGGGGAGCTGTTTTTT

V: TRBV25-1
D: -
size: -
J: TRBJ1-4
CDR3: CASSEYARQANEKLFF
DNA: TGTGCCAGCAGTGAATATGCGAGACAGGCCAATGAAAAACTGTTTTTT

V: TRBV18
D: TRBD1
size: -
J: TRBJ1-1
CDR3: CASSPWDSLNTEAFF
DNA: TGTGCCAGCTCACCATGGGACAGCTTGAACACTGAAGCTTTCTTT

V: TRBV29-1
D: -
size: -
J: TRBJ2-1
CDR3: CSVASMGGVYNEQFF
DNA: TGCAGCGTTGCATCGATGGGGGGTGTCTACAATGAGCAGTTCTTC

V: TRBV28
D: TRBD2
size: -
J: TRBJ2-7
CDR3: CASSVTSGSVYEQYF
DNA: TGTGCCAGCAGTGTTACTAGCGGGAGCGTTTACGAGCAGTACTTC

V: TRBV5-1
D: TRBD1
size: -
J: TRBJ2-7
CDR3: CASSAGQGLYVRDEQYF
DNA: TGCGCCAGCAGCGCGGGACAGGGGCTATACGTGCGCGACGAGCAGTACTTC

V: TRBV19
D: TRBD1
size: -
J: TRBJ2-1
CDR3: CASSYRDRDREQFF
DNA: TGTGCCAGTAGTTACCGGGACAGGGATCGGGAGCAGTTCTTC

V: TRBV18
D: TRBD1
size: -
J: TRBJ2-7
CDR3: CASSTETGAYEQYF
DNA: TGTGCCAGCTCAACTGAGACAGGGGCCTACGAGCAGTACTTC

V: TRBV12-3/TRBV12-4
D: -
size: -
J: TRBJ1-1
CDR3: CASSKLGGEAFF
DNA: TGTGCCAGCAGCAAGCTCGGTGGTGAAGCTTTCTTT

V: TRBV5-6
D: -
size: -
J: TRBJ1-2
CDR3: CASNRPTGNYGYTF
DNA: TGTGCCAGCAACCGCCCCACAGGAAACTATGGCTACACCTTC

V: TRBV5-6
D: -
size: -
J: TRBJ1-6
CDR3: CASRVKSYNSPLHF
DNA: TGTGCCAGCAGAGTTAAGAGCTATAATTCACCCCTCCACTTT

V: TRBV6-5
D: -
size: -
J: TRBJ1-1
CDR3: CASSNQLNTEAFF
DNA: TGTGCCAGCAGTAACCAGTTGAACACTGAAGCTTTCTTT

V: TRBV2
D: -
size: -
J: TRBJ2-2
CDR3: CASSAARQRSRAGELFF
DNA: TGTGCCAGCAGTGCCGCTCGACAGCGATCTCGCGCCGGGGAGCTGTTTTTT